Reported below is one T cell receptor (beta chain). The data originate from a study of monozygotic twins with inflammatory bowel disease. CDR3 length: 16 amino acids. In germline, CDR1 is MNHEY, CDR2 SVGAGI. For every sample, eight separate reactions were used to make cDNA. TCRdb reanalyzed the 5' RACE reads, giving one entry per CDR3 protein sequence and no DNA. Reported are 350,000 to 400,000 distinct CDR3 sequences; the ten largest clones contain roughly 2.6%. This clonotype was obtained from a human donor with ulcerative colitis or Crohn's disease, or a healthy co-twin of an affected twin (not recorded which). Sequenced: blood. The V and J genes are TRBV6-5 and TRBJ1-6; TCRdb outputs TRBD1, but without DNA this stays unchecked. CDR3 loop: CASSYRKGVGDSPLHF.